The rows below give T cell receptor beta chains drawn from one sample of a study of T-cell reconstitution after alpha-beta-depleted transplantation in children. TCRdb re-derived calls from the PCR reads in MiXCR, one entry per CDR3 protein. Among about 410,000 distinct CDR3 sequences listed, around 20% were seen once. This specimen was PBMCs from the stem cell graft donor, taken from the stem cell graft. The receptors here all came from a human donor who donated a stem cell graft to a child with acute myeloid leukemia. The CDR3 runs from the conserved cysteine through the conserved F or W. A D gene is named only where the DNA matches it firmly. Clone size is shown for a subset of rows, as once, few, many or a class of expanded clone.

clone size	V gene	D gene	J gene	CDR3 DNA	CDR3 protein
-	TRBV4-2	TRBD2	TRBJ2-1	TGTGCCAGCAGCCAAGATCGCGCCGGGACTAGACAGTTCTTC	CASSQDRAGTRQFF
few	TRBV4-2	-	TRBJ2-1	TGTGCCAGCAGCCAAGATCGAGGGCGACCCCTCGAGAATGAGCAGTTCTTC	CASSQDRGRPLENEQFF
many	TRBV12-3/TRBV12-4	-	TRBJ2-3	TGTGCCAGCAGTTTAGAGGTAGCTTTAGATACGCAGTATTTT	CASSLEVALDTQYF
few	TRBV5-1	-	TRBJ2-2	TGCGCCAGCAGCGGGGCCAAGAACACCGGGGAGCTGTTTTTT	CASSGAKNTGELFF
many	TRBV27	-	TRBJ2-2	TGTGCCAGCAGCGGCGCTCCGGGACATAACACCGGGGAGCTGTTTTTT	CASSGAPGHNTGELFF
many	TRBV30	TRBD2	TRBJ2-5	TGTGCTTTCGGTAGCGGGGAGACCCAGTACTTC	CAFGSGETQYF
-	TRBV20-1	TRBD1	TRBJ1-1	TGCAGTGCTAGAGATCCACCCGGCGACAGGGACACTGAAGCTTTCTTT	CSARDPPGDRDTEAFF
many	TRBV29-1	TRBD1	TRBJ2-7	TGCAGCGTCGTCGGACAGGGGGCGGGAGAGCAGTACTTC	CSVVGQGAGEQYF
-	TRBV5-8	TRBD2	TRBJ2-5	TGTGCCAGCAGCTCCGCCGGGACTAGCGGCGCTCAAGAGACCCAGTACTTC	CASSSAGTSGAQETQYF
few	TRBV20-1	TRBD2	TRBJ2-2	TGCAGTGCTAGAGATCGGCGGGGGGGGACCGGGGAGCTGTTTTTT	CSARDRRGGTGELFF
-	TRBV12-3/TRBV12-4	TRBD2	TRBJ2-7	TGTGCCAGCAGTTTGCGAGCGGGAGGGCGGTACGAGCAGTACTTC	CASSLRAGGRYEQYF
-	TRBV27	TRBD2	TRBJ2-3	TGTGCCAGCAGTTTATCGATGACACCGGGACTAGCGGGAGGCAGGGGTGGTAAAGATACGCAGTATTTT	CASSLSMTPGLAGGRGGKDTQYF
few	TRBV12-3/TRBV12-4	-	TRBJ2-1	TGTGCCAGCAGTTTAAGGGCTAGCACCGAGGGAGGAATCGAGCAGTTCTTC	CASSLRASTEGGIEQFF
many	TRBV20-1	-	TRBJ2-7	TGCAGTGCTGGCGGACAGCGGCAAGGGACGTACGAGCAGTACTTC	CSAGGQRQGTYEQYF
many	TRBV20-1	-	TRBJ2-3	TGCAGTGCTAGAATCCCGGGAGTGGTCACAGATACGCAGTATTTT	CSARIPGVVTDTQYF
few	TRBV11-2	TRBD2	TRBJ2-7	TGTGCCAGCAGCTTAAAATTACCGAAAGCCGGGACTAGCGGGCCCTACGAGCAGTACTTC	CASSLKLPKAGTSGPYEQYF
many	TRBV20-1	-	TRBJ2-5	TGCAGTGCTAGAGACGGGGGTCAAGAGACCCAGTACTTC	CSARDGGQETQYF
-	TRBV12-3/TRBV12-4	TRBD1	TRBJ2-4	TGTGCCAGCAGTTTGGAGGGACAGGGAATTAACATTCAGTACTTC	CASSLEGQGINIQYF
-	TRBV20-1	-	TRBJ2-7	TGCAGTGCCAACCGGGACAGTGGAGCGGGACGGGGCTACGAGCAGTACTTC	CSANRDSGAGRGYEQYF
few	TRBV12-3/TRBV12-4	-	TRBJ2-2	TGTGCCAGCAGCTTTAAGGGGACTACCGGGGAGCTGTTTTTT	CASSFKGTTGELFF
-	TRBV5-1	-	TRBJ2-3	TGCGCCAGCAGCTTGCGTATAGCAGGGGCAGATACGCAGTATTTT	CASSLRIAGADTQYF
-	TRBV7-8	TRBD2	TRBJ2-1	TGTGCCAGCAGCTTAGCCGCCGGGACTAGAGGGAATGAGCAGTTCTTC	CASSLAAGTRGNEQFF
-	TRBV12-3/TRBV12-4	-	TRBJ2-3	TGTGCCAGCAGTTTTCGAGCCCCCGCAGATACGCAGTATTTT	CASSFRAPADTQYF
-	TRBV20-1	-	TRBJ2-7	TGCAGTGCGACCCGGAGCTCCTACGAGCAGTACTTC	CSATRSSYEQYF
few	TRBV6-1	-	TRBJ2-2	TGTGCCAGCAGTGAGGAACAGGTCACGAACACCGGGGAGCTGTTTTTT	CASSEEQVTNTGELFF
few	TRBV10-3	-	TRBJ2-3	TGTGCCGCGGCGGGGACCACCTTAGATACGCAGTATTTT	CAAAGTTLDTQYF
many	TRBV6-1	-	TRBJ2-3	TGTGCCAGCACTCGGGGCCTCGACACAGATACGCAGTATTTT	CASTRGLDTDTQYF
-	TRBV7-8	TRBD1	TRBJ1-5	TGTGCCAGCAGCTTAATAACAGGGGGCCATCAGCCCCAGCATTTT	CASSLITGGHQPQHF
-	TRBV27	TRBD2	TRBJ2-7	TGTGCCACCGGACTCTTGGGGGGGGAGCAGTACTTC	CATGLLGGEQYF
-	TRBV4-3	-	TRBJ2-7	TGCGCCAGCAGCCAAGATATTCCCTCGTCGACATCCTACGAGCAGTACTTC	CASSQDIPSSTSYEQYF
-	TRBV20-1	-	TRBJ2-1	TGCAGTGCGGAACAGGGTAGGCCCTACAATGAGCAGTTCTTC	CSAEQGRPYNEQFF
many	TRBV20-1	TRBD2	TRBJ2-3	TGCAGTGCTAGCAGGGCTAGCGGGAGTCCAGATACGCAGTATTTT	CSASRASGSPDTQYF
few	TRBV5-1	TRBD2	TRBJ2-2	TGCGCCAGCCGCGCCCCAACTAGCGGGGTCGCCACCGGGGAGCTGTTTTTT	CASRAPTSGVATGELFF
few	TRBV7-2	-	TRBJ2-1	TGTGCCAGCAGCTCGGAGCGGAAAGGCTCCTACAATGAGCAGTTCTTC	CASSSERKGSYNEQFF
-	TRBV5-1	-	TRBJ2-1	TGCGCCAGCAGCTTGGCCCCACCGGGGACCTACAATGAGCAGTTCTTC	CASSLAPPGTYNEQFF
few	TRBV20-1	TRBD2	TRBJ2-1	TGCAGTGCCCTCACCGGGACTAGCGATGAGCAGTTCTTC	CSALTGTSDEQFF
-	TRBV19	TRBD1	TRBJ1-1	TGTGCCAGTAGGACAGGGGGGAACATGAACACTGAAGCTTTCTTT	CASRTGGNMNTEAFF
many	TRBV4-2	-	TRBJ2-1	TGTGCCAGCAGCCAAGAAAGGGTGCCGGTTCATGAGCAGTTCTTC	CASSQERVPVHEQFF
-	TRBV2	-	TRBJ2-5	TGTGCCAGCAGAGTAGGCCTCTCGACCCAGTACTTC	CASRVGLSTQYF
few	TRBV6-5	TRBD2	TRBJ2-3	TGTGCCAGCCGAAGGGGACTAGCGGGCACAGATACGCAGTATTTT	CASRRGLAGTDTQYF
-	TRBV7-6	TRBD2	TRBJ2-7	TGTGCCAGCAGCTCATCGGGACTAGCAAACTACGAGCAGTACTTC	CASSSSGLANYEQYF
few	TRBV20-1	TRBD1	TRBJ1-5	TGCAGTGCTGAGACAGGGGTTTGGGGCAATCAGCCCCAGCATTTT	CSAETGVWGNQPQHF
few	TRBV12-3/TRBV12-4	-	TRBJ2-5	TGTGCCAGCAGCCTGACAGCGGAGACCCAGTACTTC	CASSLTAETQYF
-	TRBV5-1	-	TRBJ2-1	TGCGCCAGCTCCATAGGGGGCGGGGGCTACAATGAGCAGTTCTTC	CASSIGGGGYNEQFF
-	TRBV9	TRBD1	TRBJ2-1	TGTGCCAGCAGCGTAGGACAGGGGGCTCGGTTGGCCTCGGACCCCACGTCCCATGAGCAGTTCTTC	CASSVGQGARLASDPTSHEQFF
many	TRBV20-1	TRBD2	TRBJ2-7	TGCAGTGCTAGAGATCGGGCTAGCGGCTTGTCCTACGAGCAGTACTTC	CSARDRASGLSYEQYF
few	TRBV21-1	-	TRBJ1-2	TGTGCCAGCAGCAAAGCGCGGCCCGGGACAGCCTATGGCTACACCTTC	CASSKARPGTAYGYTF
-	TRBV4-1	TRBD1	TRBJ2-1	TGCGCCAGCAGCCAGTTAATGAGGACCGGGACAGGGTACGACAATGAGCAGTTCTTC	CASSQLMRTGTGYDNEQFF
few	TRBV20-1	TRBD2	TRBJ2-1	TGCAGTGTCCCCCGGGAGGTTTTTAGCTCCTACAATGAGCAGTTCTTC	CSVPREVFSSYNEQFF
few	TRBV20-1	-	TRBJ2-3	TGCAGTGGCCGCCCTAGCACAGATACGCAGTATTTT	CSGRPSTDTQYF
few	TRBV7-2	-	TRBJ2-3	TGTGCCAGCAGCCGCCCTGCTGTCCCCAGCACAGATACGCAGTATTTT	CASSRPAVPSTDTQYF
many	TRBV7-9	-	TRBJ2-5	TGTGCCAGCAGCTTCGAGCGAGTGCAAGAGACCCAGTACTTC	CASSFERVQETQYF
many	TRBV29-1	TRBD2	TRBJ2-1	TGCAGCGTTGAAGCTCGACTAGCGGGGTACAATGAGCAGTTCTTC	CSVEARLAGYNEQFF
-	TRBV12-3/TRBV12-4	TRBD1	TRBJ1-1	TGTGCCACCGATGTTCGGGACAGGGGGCCTGGGAACACTGAAGCTTTCTTT	CATDVRDRGPGNTEAFF
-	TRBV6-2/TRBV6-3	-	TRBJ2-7	TGTGCCAGCAGTTTCAGGACAGTCCCTTCCTACGAGCAGTACTTC	CASSFRTVPSYEQYF
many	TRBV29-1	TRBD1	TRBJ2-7	TGCAGCGTACGGACAGGGGGAGCCTACGAGCAGTACTTC	CSVRTGGAYEQYF